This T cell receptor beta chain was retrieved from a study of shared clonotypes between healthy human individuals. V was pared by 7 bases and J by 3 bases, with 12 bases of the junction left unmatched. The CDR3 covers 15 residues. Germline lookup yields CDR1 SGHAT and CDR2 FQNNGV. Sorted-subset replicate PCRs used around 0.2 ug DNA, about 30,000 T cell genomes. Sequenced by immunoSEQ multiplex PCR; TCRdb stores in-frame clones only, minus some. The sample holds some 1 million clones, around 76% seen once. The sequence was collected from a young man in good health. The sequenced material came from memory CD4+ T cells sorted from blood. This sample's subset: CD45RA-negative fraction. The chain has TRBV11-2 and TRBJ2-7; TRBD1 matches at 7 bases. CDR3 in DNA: TGTGCCAGCACAAACTCGGGACAGAGGCTCTACGAGCAGTACTTC. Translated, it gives CASTNSGQRLYEQYF.